The 18 T cell receptor beta chains listed next were all sequenced from one sample in a study of T cell responses to AZD1222 COVID-19 vaccine. Using immunoSEQ multiplex PCR, the repertoire was profiled, and TCRdb retains in-frame clones only, with some absent. The sample has 160,000 or so clones; about 91% are singletons. The sequenced sample was peripheral blood, obtained on day 0 of MenACWY control vaccination. These TCRs come from an adult in good health.

The J gene is TRBJ1-2, the V gene TRBV12-3 or TRBV12-4; D gene unclear. The CDR3 sequence is 13 residues long. V shed 3 bases and J shed 5 bases, with 10 bases lying between them. CDR3 DNA sequence: TGTGCCAGCAGTTTTCGGCAAATTTATGGCTACACCTTC. Amino acid sequence: CASSFRQIYGYTF.

The rearrangement uses TRBV5-6 and TRBJ1-1; the D is unclear. The germline V and J ends were trimmed by 0 bases and 0 bases, with 3 bases remaining between them. CDR1 and CDR2 (germline): SGHDT, YYEEEE. CDR3 length: 13 amino acids. CDR3 nucleotides: TGTGCCAGCAGCTTGGCTTTGAACACTGAAGCTTTCTTT. This sequence encodes CASSLALNTEAFF.

The V gene is TRBV20-1, the J gene TRBJ1-1; no definite D call. Germline V gives CDR1 DFQATT, CDR2 SNEGSKA (reference sequence). There are 10 residues in the CDR3. Trimming shortened V by 6 bases and J by 2 bases, and 4 bases separated the two germline ends. CDR3 DNA: TGCAGTGCCACAAACACTGAAGCTTTCTTT. This sequence encodes CSATNTEAFF.

This rearrangement joins TRBV19 to TRBJ1-5, with TRBD1 as a possible D gene (6 bases). V was pared by 5 bases and J by 2 bases, with 13 bases between. Germline V gene data show CDR1 as LNHDA and CDR2 as SQIVND (reference sequence). This CDR3 spans 15 amino acids. This CDR3 is CASSEGGGGNQPQHF. CDR3 in DNA: TGTGCCAGTAGTGAGGGAGGGGGTGGCAATCAGCCCCAGCATTTT.

The gene calls are TRBV7-2 and TRBJ2-2, with D hard to call. V was shortened by 3 bases and J by 5 bases, with 10 bases between the two germline ends. Germline assignment: CDR1 SGHTA and CDR2 FQGNSA. The CDR3 totals 14 residues. Here the CDR3 DNA reads TGTGCCAGCAGCTTTCTCATCTGGACCGGGGAGCTGTTTTTT. Translation gives CASSFLIWTGELFF.

The chain is built from TRBV28 and TRBJ1-4, with D possibly matching TRBD1 (6 bases). CDR3 size: 14 residues. V shed 5 bases and J shed 7 bases, with 14 bases lying between them. CDR1 and CDR2 (germline): MDHEN, SYDVKM. The CDR3 protein is CASSPTGGAEKLFF. DNA for the CDR3: TGTGCCAGCAGTCCAACGGGGGGGGCTGAAAAACTGTTTTTT. Full variable domain (outside the CDR3, taken from reference TRBV28 and TRBJ1-4): DVKVTQSSRYLVKRTGEKVFLECVQDMDHENMFWYRQDPGLGLRLIYFSYDVKMKEKGDIPEGYSVSREKKERFSLILESASTNQTSMYLCASSPTGGAEKLFFGSGTQLSVL.

The chain links TRBV27 to TRBJ2-7, with D maybe TRBD2 (6 bases). The V and J ends lost 6 bases and 2 bases respectively, with 17 bases between them. The germline V gene encodes CDR1 MNHEY and CDR2 SMNVEV (reference sequence). The CDR3 sequence is 15 residues long. CDR3 protein: CASRALARVTYEQYF. Written as DNA, the CDR3 is TGTGCCAGCAGAGCCCTAGCGAGAGTAACCTACGAGCAGTACTTC.

CDR3 protein: CASSLWGIGEEAFF. CDR3 nucleotides: TGTGCCAGCAGCTTATGGGGGATAGGTGAAGAAGCTTTCTTT. The chain couples TRBV7-2 to TRBJ1-1; D perhaps matches TRBD1 (5 bases). Germline V lookup: CDR1 SGHTA, CDR2 FQGNSA. V lost 2 bases to trimming and J lost 8 bases, with 15 bases between them. The CDR3 is 14 amino acids.

This chain uses TRBV2 with TRBJ1-2; TRBD1 is a possible D gene (6 bases). From germline, CDR1 is SNHLY and CDR2 FYNNEI. Trimming shortened V by 4 bases and J by 6 bases, and 18 bases separated the two germline ends. CDR3 length: 15 amino acids. The CDR3 DNA reads as TGTGCCAGCAGTGGAAGCTCCGGCAGGGGAAATGGCTACACCTTC. Translated, it gives CASSGSSGRGNGYTF.

The chain uses TRBV5-1 and TRBJ1-6, with 12 positions matching TRBD1. Unmatched junction bases numbered 6, after V lost 4 bases and J lost 7 bases. The CDR3 loop spans 16 amino acids. From germline, CDR1 is SGHRS and CDR2 YFSETQ. The CDR3 bases are TGCGCCAGCAGCCCCGGGACAGGGGGCTTGAATTCACCCCTCCACTTT. Translated: CASSPGTGGLNSPLHF.

DNA of the CDR3: TGTGCCAGCAGGAATGACGAAAAGGGCAATCAGCCCCAGCATTTT. As protein: CASRNDEKGNQPQHF. The gene calls are TRBV7-8 and TRBJ1-5; D is uncertain. Trimming took 6 bases from V and 2 from J, leaving 14 bases between them. The CDR3 covers 15 residues. Germline CDR1 reads SGHVS; CDR2 reads FQNEAQ.

This clone came up a few times. The V gene is TRBV9, the J gene TRBJ1-3, with D uncertain. Trimming took 2 bases from V and 4 from J, leaving 10 bases between them. Germline V gene lookup returns CDR1 SGDLS and CDR2 YYNGEE. This CDR3 has 14 amino acids. The CDR3 bases are TGTGCCAGCAGCGTCCAAGGGTTAGGAAACACCATATATTTT. It codes for CASSVQGLGNTIYF. Looking up the rest from reference TRBV9 and TRBJ1-3 gives the full variable domain: DSGVTQTPKHLITATGQRVTLRCSPRSGDLSVYWYQQSLDQGLQFLIQYYNGEERAKGNILERFSAQQFPDLHSELNLSSLELGDSALYFCASSVQGLGNTIYFGEGSWLTVV.

About this clone itself: This same CDR3 is encoded by further DNA sequences in the sample. This sequence joins TRBV27 and TRBJ2-7, with D tentatively TRBD2 (6 bases). Germline CDR1 is MNHEY and CDR2 is SMNVEV (reference sequence). V gave up 2 bases and J gave up 3 bases, with 8 bases separating them. The CDR3 is made up of 13 amino acids. CDR3: CASSLGGSYEQYF. Written as DNA, the CDR3 is TGTGCCAGCAGTTTAGGGGGGAGCTACGAGCAGTACTTC.

The chain is built from TRBV19 and TRBJ2-1; 9 nucleotides agree with TRBD1. The length of the CDR3 is 15 residues. Germline V gives CDR1 LNHDA, CDR2 SQIVND (reference sequence). The junction had 7 bases not matched to a gene; V was cut back by 6 bases and J by 4 bases. The CDR3 sequence is CASRAGQGLYNEQFF. CDR3 nucleotide sequence: TGTGCCAGTAGGGCGGGACAGGGTCTTTACAATGAGCAGTTCTTC.

The rearrangement uses TRBV12-5 and TRBJ1-2; D not resolved. The CDR3 loop spans 13 amino acids. Germline V gene data show CDR1 as LGHNT and CDR2 as FRNRAP. Deletions cut 0 bases from V and 8 bases from J, with 10 bases between. Here the CDR3 reads CASGLVPKGGYTF. The CDR3 nucleotides read TGTGCTAGTGGTTTGGTACCCAAAGGGGGCTACACCTTC.

CDR3 in DNA: TGTGCCTGGAAAGGGCGGGAGACCAATGAGCAGTTCTTC. As protein: CAWKGRETNEQFF. The chain has TRBV30 and TRBJ2-1; TRBD2 agrees at 7 bases. Trimming at V came to 4 bases and at J to 6 bases, leaving 6 bases not matched to a gene. The germline gives CDR1 GTSNPN, CDR2 SVGIG (reference sequence). The CDR3 is made up of 13 amino acids.

This rearrangement joins TRBV28 to TRBJ2-3, with D possibly matching TRBD2 (6 bases). V dropped 9 bases and J dropped 2 bases, with 9 bases sitting between them. The CDR3 has 12 residues. Germline CDR1 is MDHEN and CDR2 is SYDVKM. The CDR3 here is CASGGTTDTQYF. CDR3 nucleotide sequence: TGTGCCAGTGGCGGGACCACAGATACGCAGTATTTT.

This chain links TRBV6-5 with TRBJ2-1; 10 bases agree with TRBD1. V was pared by 2 bases and J by 8 bases, with 6 bases of the junction left unmatched. The CDR3 has 15 residues. Looked up from germline, CDR1 is MNHEY and CDR2 is SVGAGI. DNA for the CDR3: TGTGCCAGCAGTTACCGAGGACAGGGGGTCGATGAGCAGTTCTTC. It yields the protein CASSYRGQGVDEQFF.